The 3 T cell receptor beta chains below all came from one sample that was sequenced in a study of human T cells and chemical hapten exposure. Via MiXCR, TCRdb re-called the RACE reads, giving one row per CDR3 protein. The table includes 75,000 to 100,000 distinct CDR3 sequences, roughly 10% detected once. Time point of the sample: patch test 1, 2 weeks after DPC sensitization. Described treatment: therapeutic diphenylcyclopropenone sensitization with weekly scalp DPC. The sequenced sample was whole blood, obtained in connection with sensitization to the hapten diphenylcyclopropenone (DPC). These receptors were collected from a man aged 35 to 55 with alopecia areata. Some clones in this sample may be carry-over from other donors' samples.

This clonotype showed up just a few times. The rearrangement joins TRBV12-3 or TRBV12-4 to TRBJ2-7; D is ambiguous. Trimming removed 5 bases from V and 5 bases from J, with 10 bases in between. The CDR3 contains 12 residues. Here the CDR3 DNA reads TGTGCCAGCAGTCCCAACGTCCACGAGCAGTACTTC. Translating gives CASSPNVHEQYF.

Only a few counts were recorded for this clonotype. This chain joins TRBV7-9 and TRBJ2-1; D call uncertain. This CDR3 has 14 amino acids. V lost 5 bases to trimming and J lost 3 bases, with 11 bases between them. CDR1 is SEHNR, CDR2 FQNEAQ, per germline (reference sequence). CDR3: CASSGEELYNEQFF. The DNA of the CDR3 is TGTGCCAGCAGCGGCGAGGAGCTCTACAATGAGCAGTTCTTC.

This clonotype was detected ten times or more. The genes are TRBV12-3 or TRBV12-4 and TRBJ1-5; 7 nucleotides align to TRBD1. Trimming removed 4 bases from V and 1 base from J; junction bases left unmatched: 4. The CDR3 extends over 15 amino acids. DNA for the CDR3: TGTGCCAGCAGTTCCCAGGGACAGAGCAATCAGCCCCAGCATTTT. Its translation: CASSSQGQSNQPQHF.